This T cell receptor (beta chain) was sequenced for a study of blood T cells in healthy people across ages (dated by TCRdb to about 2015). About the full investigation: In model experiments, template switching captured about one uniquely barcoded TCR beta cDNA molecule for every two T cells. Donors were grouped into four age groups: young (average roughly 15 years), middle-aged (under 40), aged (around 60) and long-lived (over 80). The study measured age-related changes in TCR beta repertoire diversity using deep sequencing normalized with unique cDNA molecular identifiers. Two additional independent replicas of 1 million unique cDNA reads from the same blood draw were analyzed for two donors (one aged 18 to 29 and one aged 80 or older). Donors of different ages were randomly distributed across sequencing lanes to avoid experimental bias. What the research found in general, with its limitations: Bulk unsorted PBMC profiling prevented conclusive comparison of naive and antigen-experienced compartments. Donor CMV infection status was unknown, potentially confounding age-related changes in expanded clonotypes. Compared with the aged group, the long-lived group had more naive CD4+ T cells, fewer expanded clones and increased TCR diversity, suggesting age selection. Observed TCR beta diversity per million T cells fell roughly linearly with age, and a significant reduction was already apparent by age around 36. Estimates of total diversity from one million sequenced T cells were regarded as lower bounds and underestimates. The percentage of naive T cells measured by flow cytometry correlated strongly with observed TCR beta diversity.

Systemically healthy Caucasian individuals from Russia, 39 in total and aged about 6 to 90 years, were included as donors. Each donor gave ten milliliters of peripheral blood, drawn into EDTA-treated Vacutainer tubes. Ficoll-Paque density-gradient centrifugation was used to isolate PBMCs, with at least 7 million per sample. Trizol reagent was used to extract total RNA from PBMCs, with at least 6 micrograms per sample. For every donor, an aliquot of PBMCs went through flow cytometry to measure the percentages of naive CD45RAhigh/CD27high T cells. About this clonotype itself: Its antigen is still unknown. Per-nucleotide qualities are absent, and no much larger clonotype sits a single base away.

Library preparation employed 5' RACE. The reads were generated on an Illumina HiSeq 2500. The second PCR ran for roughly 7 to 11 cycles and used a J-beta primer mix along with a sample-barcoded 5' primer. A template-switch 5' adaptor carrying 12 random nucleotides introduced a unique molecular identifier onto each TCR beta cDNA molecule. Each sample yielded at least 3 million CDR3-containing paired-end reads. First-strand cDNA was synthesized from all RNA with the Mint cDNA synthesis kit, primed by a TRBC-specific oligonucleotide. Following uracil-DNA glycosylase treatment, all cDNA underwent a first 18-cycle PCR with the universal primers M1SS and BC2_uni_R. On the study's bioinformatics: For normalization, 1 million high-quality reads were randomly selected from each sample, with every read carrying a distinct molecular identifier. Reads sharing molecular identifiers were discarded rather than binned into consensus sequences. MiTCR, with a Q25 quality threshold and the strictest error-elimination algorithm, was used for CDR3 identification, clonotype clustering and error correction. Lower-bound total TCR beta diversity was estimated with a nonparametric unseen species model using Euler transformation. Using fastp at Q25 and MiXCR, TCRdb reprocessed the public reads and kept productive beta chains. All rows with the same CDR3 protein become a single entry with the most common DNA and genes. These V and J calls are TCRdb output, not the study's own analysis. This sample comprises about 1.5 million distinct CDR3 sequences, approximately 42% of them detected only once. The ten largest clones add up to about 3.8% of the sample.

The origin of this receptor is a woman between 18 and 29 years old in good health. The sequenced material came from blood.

Here the CDR3 is given as CASSLEQGFGQPQHF. In nucleotides, the sequence is TGTGCCAGCAGCTTAGAACAGGGGTTTGGCCAGCCCCAGCATTTT. Recombination connected TRBV7-9 to TRBJ1-5; 7 bases in between match TRBD1. V is cut back by 1 base and J by 7 bases, with 7 bases in the junction unmatched. The germline V gene (reference sequence) provides CDR1 SEHNR and CDR2 FQNEAQ. Including cysteine and phenylalanine, the CDR3 has 15 amino acids. Of all the DNA, just the CDR3 is kept, 45 bases in frame from base 1.